This T cell receptor (beta chain) was retrieved from a study of cytomegalovirus exposure and HLA in healthy donors. Findings and limits, study-wide: Using the classifier, cytomegalovirus status was reportedly diagnosed with high specificity and sensitivity. Earlier analysis yielded a pattern in which most TCR beta V segments were productive about 90% or about 30% of the time. The study found most TCR sequences rare, yet found some public TCRs in many donors.

Amplification used 60 Vbeta primers and 13 Jbeta primers. Assay used: immunoSEQ multiplex PCR; TCRdb lists only in-frame clones, some missing. The sample lists 150,000 to 180,000 clones; 80% were seen once. A remark on this clone: The antigen is not known.

The CDR3 length is 14 residues. Trimming removed 3 bases from V and 3 bases from J, with 12 bases in between. The germline gives CDR1 MNHNY, CDR2 SVGAGI (reference sequence). Likely unrecorded immune exposures existed in these nominally healthy donors. The chain combines TRBV6-6 with TRBJ2-7, with TRBD1 as a possible D gene (5 bases). Sequencing was done on a sample of PBMCs. The sequence was obtained from a woman between 40 and 50 years old in good health and CMV-seropositive. The CDR3 DNA reads TGTGCCAGCAGTTATCTGGGGCGCGTCTACGAGCAGTACTTC. Its translation: CASSYLGRVYEQYF.